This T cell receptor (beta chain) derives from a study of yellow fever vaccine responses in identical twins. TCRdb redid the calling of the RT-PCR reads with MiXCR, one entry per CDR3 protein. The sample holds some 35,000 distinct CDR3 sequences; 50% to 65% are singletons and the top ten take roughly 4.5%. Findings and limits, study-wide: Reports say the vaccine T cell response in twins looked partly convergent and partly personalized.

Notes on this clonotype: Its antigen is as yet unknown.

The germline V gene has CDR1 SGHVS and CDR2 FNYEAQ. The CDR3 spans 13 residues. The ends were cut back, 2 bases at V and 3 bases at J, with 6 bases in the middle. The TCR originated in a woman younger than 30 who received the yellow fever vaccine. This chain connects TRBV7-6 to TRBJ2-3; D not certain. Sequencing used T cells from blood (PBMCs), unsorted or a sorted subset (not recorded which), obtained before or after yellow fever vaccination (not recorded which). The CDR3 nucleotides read TGTGCCAGCAGCTTACAACAGACAGATACGCAGTATTTT. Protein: CASSLQQTDTQYF.